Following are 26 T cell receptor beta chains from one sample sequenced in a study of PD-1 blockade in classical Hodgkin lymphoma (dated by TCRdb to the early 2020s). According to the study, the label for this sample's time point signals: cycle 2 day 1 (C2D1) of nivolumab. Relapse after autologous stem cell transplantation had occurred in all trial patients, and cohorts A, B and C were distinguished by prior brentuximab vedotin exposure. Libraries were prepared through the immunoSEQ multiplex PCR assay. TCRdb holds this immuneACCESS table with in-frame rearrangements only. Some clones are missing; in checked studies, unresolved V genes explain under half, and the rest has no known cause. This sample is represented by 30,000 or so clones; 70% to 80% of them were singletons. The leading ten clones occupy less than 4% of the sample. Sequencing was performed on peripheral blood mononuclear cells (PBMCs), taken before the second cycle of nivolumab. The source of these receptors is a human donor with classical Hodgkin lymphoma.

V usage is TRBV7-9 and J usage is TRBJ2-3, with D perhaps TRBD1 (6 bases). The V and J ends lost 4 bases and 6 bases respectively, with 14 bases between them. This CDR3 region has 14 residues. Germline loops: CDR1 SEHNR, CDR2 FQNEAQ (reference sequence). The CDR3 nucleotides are TGTGCCAGCAGCTCCCCAGGGGAACAGGATACGCAGTATTTT. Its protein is CASSSPGEQDTQYF.

The CDR3 spells CASSFGRVGGGGEKLFF. The CDR3 region has the DNA TGTGCCAGCAGTTTTGGGAGGGTTGGGGGTGGCGGTGAAAAACTGTTTTTT. This chain links TRBV28 with TRBJ1-4, with D possibly being TRBD1 (5 bases). V lost 3 bases and J lost 7, with 21 bases in between. This CDR3 spans 17 amino acids. The V gene's germline CDR1 is MDHEN and CDR2 SYDVKM.

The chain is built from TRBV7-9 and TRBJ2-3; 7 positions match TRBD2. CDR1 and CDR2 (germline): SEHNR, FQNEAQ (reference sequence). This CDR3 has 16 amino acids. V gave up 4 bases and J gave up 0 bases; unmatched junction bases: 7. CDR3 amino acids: CASSYTGTTSTDTQYF. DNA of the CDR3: TGTGCCAGCAGCTATACCGGGACTACCAGCACAGATACGCAGTATTTT.

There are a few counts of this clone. CDR3 protein: CAWSAVRDRGREGQPQHF. The DNA of the CDR3 is TGTGCCTGGAGTGCTGTCCGGGACAGGGGGAGAGAAGGGCAGCCCCAGCATTTT. The chain combines TRBV30 with TRBJ1-5; TRBD1 aligns across 11 bases. The trim removed 1 base at V and 7 bases at J, leaving 15 bases unmatched. Germline CDR1 is GTSNPN and CDR2 is SVGIG (reference sequence). The length of the CDR3 is 18 residues. Combining the CDR3 with reference TRBV30 and TRBJ1-5 gives the whole variable domain SQTIHQWPATLVQPVGSPLSLECTVEGTSNPNLYWYRQAAGRGLQLLFYSVGIGQISSEVPQNLSASRPQDRQFILSSKKLLLSDSGFYLCAWSAVRDRGREGQPQHFGDGTRLSIL.

As DNA, the CDR3 is TGTGCCAGCAGCCAAGAGACGGGGGCCAATGAGCAGTTCTTC. Amino acids: CASSQETGANEQFF. This chain uses TRBV4-2 with TRBJ2-1; D possibly uses TRBD1 or TRBD2 (6 bases each). CDR1 and CDR2 (germline): LGHNA, YNFKEQ. The CDR3 is 14 residues long. V was trimmed by 0 bases and J by 6 bases, leaving 9 bases between them.

CDR3 nucleotide sequence: TGCGCCAGCAGCTTGGGACAGTCCTACGAGCAGTACTTC. It yields the protein CASSLGQSYEQYF. The chain recombines TRBV5-1 with TRBJ2-7; possibly TRBD1 for D (5 bases). Trimming stripped 0 bases from V and 1 base from J, with 5 bases between. Germline CDR1 is SGHRS and CDR2 is YFSETQ. The CDR3 sequence is 13 residues long.

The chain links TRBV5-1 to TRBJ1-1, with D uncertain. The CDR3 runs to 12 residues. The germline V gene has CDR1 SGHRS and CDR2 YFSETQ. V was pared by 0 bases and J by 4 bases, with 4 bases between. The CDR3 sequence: CASSLASTEAFF. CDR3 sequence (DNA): TGCGCCAGCAGCTTGGCGAGCACTGAAGCTTTCTTT.

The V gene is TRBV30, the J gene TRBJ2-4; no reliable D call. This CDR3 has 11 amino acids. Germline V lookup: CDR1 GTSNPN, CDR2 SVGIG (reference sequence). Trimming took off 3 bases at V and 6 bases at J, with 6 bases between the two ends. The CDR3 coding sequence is TGTGCCTGGAGACAGAGAAACATTCAGTACTTC. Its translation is CAWRQRNIQYF.

As DNA, the CDR3 is TGTGCCAGCAGCGTAGACGGGGGCTACGAGCAGTACTTC. Translation gives CASSVDGGYEQYF. V and J are TRBV9 and TRBJ2-7, with D possibly matching TRBD2 (6 bases). Germline CDR1 and CDR2: SGDLS and YYNGEE. V was cut by 0 bases and J by 3 bases, with 7 bases left in between. The CDR3 runs to 13 residues.

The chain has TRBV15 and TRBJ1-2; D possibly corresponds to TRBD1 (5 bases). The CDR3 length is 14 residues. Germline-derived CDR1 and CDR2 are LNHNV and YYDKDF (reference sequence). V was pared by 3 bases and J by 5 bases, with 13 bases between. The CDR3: CATSRDEGVYGYTF. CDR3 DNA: TGTGCCACCAGCAGGGATGAAGGGGTTTATGGCTACACCTTC.

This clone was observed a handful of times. CDR3 in amino acids: CASRHHGTGLGFKPQHF. For the CDR3, the DNA is TGTGCCAGCAGACACCATGGGACAGGGCTGGGTTTTAAGCCCCAGCATTTT. The chain has TRBV28 and TRBJ1-5; 9 nucleotides agree with TRBD1. Germline V gene lookup returns CDR1 MDHEN and CDR2 SYDVKM. CDR3 length: 17 amino acids. V lost 6 bases and J lost 8; bases outside the gene matches: 17.

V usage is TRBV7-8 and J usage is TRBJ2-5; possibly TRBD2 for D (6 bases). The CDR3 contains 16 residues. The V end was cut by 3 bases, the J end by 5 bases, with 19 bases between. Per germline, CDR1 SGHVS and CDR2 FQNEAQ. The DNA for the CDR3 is TGTGCCAGCAGCTTCATCGGAGGGACTCCTGGGGAGACCCAGTACTTC. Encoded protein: CASSFIGGTPGETQYF.

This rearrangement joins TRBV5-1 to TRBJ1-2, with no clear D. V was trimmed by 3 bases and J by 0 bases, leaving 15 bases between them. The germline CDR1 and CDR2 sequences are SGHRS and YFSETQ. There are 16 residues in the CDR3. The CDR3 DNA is TGCGCCAGCAGCTGGGATGAGCCCGGCTCTAACTATGGCTACACCTTC. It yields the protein CASSWDEPGSNYGYTF.

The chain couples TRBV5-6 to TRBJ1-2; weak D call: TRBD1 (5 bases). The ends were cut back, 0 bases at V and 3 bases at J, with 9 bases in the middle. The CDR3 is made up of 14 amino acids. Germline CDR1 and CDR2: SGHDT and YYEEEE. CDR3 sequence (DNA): TGTGCCAGCAGCTTGGAAGGGGCATACTATGGCTACACCTTC. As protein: CASSLEGAYYGYTF.

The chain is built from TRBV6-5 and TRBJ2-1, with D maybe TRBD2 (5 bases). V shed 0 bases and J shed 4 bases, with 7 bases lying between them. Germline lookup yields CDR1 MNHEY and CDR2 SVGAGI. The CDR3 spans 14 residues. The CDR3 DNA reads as TGTGCCAGCAGTTACTCGGAGGTATACAATGAGCAGTTCTTC. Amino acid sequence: CASSYSEVYNEQFF.

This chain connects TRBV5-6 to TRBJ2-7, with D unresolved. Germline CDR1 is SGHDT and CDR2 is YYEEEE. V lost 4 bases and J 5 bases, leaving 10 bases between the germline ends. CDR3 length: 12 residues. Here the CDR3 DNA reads TGTGCCAGCAGCGGCTTGGCACACGAGCAGTACTTC. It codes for CASSGLAHEQYF.

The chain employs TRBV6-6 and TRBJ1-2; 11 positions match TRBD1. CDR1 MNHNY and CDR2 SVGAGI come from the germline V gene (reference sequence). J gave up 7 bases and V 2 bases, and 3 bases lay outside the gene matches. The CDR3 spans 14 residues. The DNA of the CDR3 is TGTGCCAGCAGTTACGGACAGGGGGCAAGTGGCTACACCTTC. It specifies CASSYGQGASGYTF.

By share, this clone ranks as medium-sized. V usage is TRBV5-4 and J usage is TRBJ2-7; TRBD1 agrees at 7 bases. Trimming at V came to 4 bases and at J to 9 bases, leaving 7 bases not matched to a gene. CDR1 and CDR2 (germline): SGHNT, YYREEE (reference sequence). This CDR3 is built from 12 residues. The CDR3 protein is CASSAGQAAQYF. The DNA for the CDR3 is TGTGCCAGCAGCGCCGGACAGGCGGCGCAGTACTTC.

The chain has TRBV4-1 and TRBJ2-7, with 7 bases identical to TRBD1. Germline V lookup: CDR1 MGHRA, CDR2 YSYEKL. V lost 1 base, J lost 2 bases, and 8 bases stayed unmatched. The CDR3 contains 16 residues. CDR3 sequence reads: CASSQAQGQQAYEQYF. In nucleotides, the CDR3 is TGCGCCAGCAGCCAAGCCCAGGGACAGCAAGCCTACGAGCAGTACTTC.

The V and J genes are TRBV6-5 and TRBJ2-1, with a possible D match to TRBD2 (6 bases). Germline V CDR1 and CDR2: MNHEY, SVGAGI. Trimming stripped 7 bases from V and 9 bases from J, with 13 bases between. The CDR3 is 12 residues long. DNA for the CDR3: TGTGCCAGCAATTATTACGGGAGTGAGCAGTTCTTC. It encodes CASNYYGSEQFF.

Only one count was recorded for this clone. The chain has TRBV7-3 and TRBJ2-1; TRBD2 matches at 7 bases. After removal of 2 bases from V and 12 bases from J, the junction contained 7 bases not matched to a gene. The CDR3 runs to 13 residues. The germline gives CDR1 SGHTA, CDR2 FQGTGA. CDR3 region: CASSLGGRSGQFF. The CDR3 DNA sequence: TGTGCCAGCAGCTTAGGCGGGAGAAGTGGGCAGTTCTTC.

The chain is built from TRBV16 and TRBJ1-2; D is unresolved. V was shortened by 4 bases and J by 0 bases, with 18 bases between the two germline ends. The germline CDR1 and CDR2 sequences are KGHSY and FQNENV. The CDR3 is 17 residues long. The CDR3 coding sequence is TGTGCCAGCAGCCCCCAGTATTCCAGGCCTACTAACTATGGCTACACCTTC. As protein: CASSPQYSRPTNYGYTF.

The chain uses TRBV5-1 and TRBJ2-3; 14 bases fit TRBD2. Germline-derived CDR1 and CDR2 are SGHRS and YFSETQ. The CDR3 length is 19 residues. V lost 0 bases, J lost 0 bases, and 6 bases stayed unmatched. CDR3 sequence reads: CASSLGLAGGPTSTDTQYF. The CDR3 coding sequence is TGCGCCAGCAGCTTGGGACTAGCGGGAGGGCCAACTAGCACAGATACGCAGTATTTT.

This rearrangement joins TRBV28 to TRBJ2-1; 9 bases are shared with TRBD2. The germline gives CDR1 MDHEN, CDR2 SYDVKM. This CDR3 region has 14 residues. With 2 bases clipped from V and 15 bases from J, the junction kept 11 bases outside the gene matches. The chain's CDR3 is CASSLGMGTSRWFF. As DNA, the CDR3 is TGTGCCAGCAGTTTAGGAATGGGGACTAGCCGCTGGTTCTTC.

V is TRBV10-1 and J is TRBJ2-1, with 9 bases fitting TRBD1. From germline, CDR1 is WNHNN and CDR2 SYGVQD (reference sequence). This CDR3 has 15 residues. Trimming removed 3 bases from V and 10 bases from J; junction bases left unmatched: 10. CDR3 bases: TGCGCCAGCAGTGACCCCCGGGACAGGGTCAAGGAGCAGTTCTTC. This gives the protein CASSDPRDRVKEQFF.

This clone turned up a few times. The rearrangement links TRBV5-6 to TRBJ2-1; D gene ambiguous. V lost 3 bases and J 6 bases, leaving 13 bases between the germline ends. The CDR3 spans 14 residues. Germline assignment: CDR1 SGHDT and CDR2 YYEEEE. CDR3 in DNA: TGTGCCAGCAGCTCGAAGGTAGTGTTCAATGAGCAGTTCTTC. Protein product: CASSSKVVFNEQFF.